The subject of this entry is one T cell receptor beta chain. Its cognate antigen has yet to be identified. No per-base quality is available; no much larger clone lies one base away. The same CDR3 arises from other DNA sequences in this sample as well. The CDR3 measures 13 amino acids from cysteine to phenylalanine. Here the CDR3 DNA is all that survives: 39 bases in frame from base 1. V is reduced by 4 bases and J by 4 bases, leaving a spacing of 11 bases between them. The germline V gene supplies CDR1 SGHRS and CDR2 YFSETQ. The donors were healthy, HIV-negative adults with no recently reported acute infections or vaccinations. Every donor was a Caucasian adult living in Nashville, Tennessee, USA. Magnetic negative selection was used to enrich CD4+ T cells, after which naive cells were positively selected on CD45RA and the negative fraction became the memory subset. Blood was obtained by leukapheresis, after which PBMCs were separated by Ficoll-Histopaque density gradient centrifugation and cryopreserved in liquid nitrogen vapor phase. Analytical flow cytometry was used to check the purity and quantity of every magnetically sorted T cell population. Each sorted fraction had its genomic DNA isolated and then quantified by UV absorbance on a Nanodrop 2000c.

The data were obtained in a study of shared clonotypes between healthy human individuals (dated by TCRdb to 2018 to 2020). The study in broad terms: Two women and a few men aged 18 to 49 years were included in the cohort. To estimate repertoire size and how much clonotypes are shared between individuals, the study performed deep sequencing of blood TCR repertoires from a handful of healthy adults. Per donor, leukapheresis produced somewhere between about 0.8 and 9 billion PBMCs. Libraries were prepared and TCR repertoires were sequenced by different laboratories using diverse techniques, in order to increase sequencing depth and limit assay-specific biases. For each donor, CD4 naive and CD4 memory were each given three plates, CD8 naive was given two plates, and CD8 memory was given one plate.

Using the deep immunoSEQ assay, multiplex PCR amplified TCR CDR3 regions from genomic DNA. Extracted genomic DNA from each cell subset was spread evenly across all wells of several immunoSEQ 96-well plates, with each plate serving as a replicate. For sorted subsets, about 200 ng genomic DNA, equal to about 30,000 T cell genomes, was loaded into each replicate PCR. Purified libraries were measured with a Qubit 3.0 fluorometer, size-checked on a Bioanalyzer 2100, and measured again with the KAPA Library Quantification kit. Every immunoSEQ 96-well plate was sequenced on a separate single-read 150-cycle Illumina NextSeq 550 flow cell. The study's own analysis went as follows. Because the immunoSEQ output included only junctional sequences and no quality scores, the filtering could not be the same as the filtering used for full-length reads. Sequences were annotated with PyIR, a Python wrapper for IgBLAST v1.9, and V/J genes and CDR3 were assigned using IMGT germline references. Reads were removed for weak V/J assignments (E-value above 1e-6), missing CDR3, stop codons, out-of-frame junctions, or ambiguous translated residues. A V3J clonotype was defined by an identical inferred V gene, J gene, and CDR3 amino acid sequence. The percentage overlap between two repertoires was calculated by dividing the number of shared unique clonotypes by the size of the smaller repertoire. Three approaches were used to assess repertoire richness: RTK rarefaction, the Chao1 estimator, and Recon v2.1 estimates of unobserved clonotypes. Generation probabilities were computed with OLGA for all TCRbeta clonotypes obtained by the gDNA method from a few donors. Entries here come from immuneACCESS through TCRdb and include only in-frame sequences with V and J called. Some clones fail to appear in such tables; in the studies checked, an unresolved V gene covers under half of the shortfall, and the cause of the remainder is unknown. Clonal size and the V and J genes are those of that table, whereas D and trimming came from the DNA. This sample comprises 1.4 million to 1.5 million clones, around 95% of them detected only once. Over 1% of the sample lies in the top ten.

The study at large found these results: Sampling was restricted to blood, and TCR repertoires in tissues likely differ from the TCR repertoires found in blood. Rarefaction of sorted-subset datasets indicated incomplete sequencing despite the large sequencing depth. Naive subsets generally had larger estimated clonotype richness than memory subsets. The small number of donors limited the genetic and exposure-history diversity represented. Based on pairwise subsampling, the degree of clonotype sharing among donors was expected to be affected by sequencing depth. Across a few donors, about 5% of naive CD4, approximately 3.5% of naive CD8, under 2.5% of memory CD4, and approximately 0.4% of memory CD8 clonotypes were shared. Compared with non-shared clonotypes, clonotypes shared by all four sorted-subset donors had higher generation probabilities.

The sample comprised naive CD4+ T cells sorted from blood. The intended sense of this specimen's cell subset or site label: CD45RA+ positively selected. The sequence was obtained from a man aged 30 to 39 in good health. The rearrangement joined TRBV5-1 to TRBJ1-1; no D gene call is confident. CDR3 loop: CASSLETITEAFF. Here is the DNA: TGCGCCAGCAGCCTTGAGACAATCACTGAAGCTTTCTTT.